A single sample is the source of the 28 T cell receptor beta chains below, sequenced in a study of cytomegalovirus exposure and HLA in healthy donors. A multiplex PCR was run with 60 Vbeta primers and 13 Jbeta primers. Using immunoSEQ multiplex PCR, the repertoire was profiled, and TCRdb retains in-frame clones only, with some absent. Of about 190,000 clones in the sample, roughly 76% were seen once. Material for sequencing was PBMCs. These receptors were taken from a woman under 40 in good health and CMV-seropositive.

The rearrangement joins TRBV7-2 to TRBJ2-1, with TRBD2 as a possible D gene (6 bases). The CDR3 has 15 residues. Looked up from germline, CDR1 is SGHTA and CDR2 is FQGNSA. Trimming removed 7 bases from V and 4 bases from J, with 17 bases in between. CDR3 sequence (DNA): TGTGCCAGCACCCCGGGGCTAGCGTATTACAATGAGCAGTTCTTC. It specifies CASTPGLAYYNEQFF.

V gene TRBV21-1 combines with J gene TRBJ2-7; the table assigns TRBD1, which was not confirmed against the DNA. TRBV21-1 is a known pseudogene. The CDR3 spans 11 residues. The CDR3 is CASSKGAEQYF. The CDR3 nucleotides read TGTGCCAGCAGCAAAGGGGCCGAGCAGTACTTC.

The rearrangement uses TRBV6-1 and TRBJ2-7; tentative D call: TRBD2 (6 bases). This CDR3 contains 14 residues. Looked up from germline, CDR1 is MNHNS and CDR2 is SASEGT. V was pared by 2 bases and J by 0 bases, with 8 bases between. In nucleotides, the CDR3 is TGTGCCAGCAGTGAAAGGCGGGGCTCCTACGAGCAGTACTTC. This encodes CASSERRGSYEQYF.

CDR3 region: CASSQDRVVWYF. The CDR3 nucleotides are TGTGCCAGCAGCCAAGATCGAGTAGTTTGGTATTTT. The chain links TRBV4-2 to TRBJ2-3; D gene uncertain. Germline V CDR1 and CDR2: LGHNA, YNFKEQ. Trimming stripped 0 bases from V and 14 bases from J, with 12 bases between. CDR3 length: 12 amino acids.

V usage is TRBV2 and J usage is TRBJ1-5; D uncertain. In germline, CDR1 is SNHLY, CDR2 FYNNEI. V lost 8 bases to trimming and J lost 0 bases, with 14 bases between them. This CDR3 comprises 15 residues. CDR3 coding DNA: TGTGCCAGCGGTCACAGAGTTAATAGCAATCAGCCCCAGCATTTT. This encodes CASGHRVNSNQPQHF.

As DNA, the CDR3 is TGTGCCAGCAGCCCCGATGGCAGGGGCAATCAGCCCCAGCATTTT. Its protein is CASSPDGRGNQPQHF. The chain is built from TRBV7-9 and TRBJ1-5, with D possibly being TRBD1 (5 bases). The V end was cut by 5 bases, the J end by 2 bases, with 13 bases between. From germline, CDR1 is SEHNR and CDR2 FQNEAQ (reference sequence). The CDR3 has 15 residues.

The genes are TRBV28 and TRBJ1-3; TRBD1 matches at 7 bases. The V segment lost 2 bases and the J segment 4 bases; nucleotides outside the gene matches: 5. This CDR3 comprises 15 residues. Germline CDR1 is MDHEN and CDR2 is SYDVKM. CDR3: CASSLAGGYGNTIYF. CDR3 DNA sequence: TGTGCCAGCAGTTTAGCAGGGGGGTACGGAAACACCATATATTTT.

This clone was seen a few times. The J gene is TRBJ1-1, the V gene TRBV30; the D is unclear. Trimming took off 2 bases at V and 3 bases at J, with 4 bases between the two ends. CDR3 length: 11 amino acids. The germline CDR1 and CDR2 sequences are GTSNPN and SVGIG (reference sequence). CDR3 in DNA: TGTGCCTGGAGTCGGGACACTGAAGCTTTCTTT. Translating gives CAWSRDTEAFF.

V is TRBV29-1 and J is TRBJ2-3; 10 bases line up with TRBD2. Germline CDR1 and CDR2: SQVTM and ANQGSEA. CDR3 length: 14 amino acids. The trim removed 8 bases at V and 3 bases at J, leaving 8 bases unmatched. The CDR3 nucleotides are TGCAGCTTAACCGGGACTAGCGATACAGATACGCAGTATTTT. Protein product: CSLTGTSDTDTQYF.

Only a few counts were recorded for this clone. This sequence joins TRBV6-5 and TRBJ1-1; the D is unclear. V lost 0 bases to trimming and J lost 0 bases, with 8 bases between them. CDR1 is MNHEY, CDR2 SVGAGI, per germline. The CDR3 length is 15 residues. CDR3 DNA sequence: TGTGCCAGCAGTTACTCGTGGGCACTGAACACTGAAGCTTTCTTT. It yields the protein CASSYSWALNTEAFF.

This clone has a handful of counts. V and J are TRBV5-1 and TRBJ2-3, with no clear D. Germline V CDR1 and CDR2: SGHRS, YFSETQ. The V end was cut by 6 bases, the J end by 0 bases, with 14 bases between. This CDR3 is built from 15 residues. The CDR3 sequence: CASNRQGTSTDTQYF. CDR3 DNA: TGCGCCAGCAACCGACAAGGTACTAGCACAGATACGCAGTATTTT.

The CDR3 here is CASSELAGLQETQYF. The CDR3 DNA is TGTGCCAGCAGTGAACTAGCGGGACTCCAAGAGACCCAGTACTTC. The chain has TRBV28 and TRBJ2-5; 10 bases are shared with TRBD2. CDR3 length: 15 amino acids. The junction had 4 bases not matched to a gene; V was cut back by 5 bases and J by 1 base. Germline assignment: CDR1 MDHEN and CDR2 SYDVKM.

This clone was counted once. The chain is built from TRBV5-1 and TRBJ2-3; 9 bases map to TRBD2. The trim removed 3 bases at V and 6 bases at J, leaving 5 bases unmatched. The CDR3 length is 14 residues. CDR1 and CDR2 from the germline V gene are SGHRS and YFSETQ. The CDR3 spells CASSSTLAGDTQYF. As DNA, the CDR3 is TGCGCCAGCAGCTCCACTCTAGCGGGGGATACGCAGTATTTT.

V usage is TRBV13 and J usage is TRBJ1-1, with a possible D match to TRBD1 (5 bases). Per the germline V gene, CDR1 is PRHDT and CDR2 is FYEKMQ (reference sequence). V lost 5 bases and J lost 12, with 25 bases in between. The length of the CDR3 is 15 residues. The CDR3 is CASSPRMVWGPGPFF. In DNA form, the CDR3 reads TGTGCCAGCAGCCCCAGAATGGTATGGGGCCCCGGGCCTTTCTTT.

This chain joins TRBV6-5 and TRBJ1-5, with D maybe TRBD1 (6 bases). There are 12 residues in the CDR3. V dropped 5 bases and J dropped 4 bases, with 6 bases sitting between them. Germline CDR1 MNHEY, CDR2 SVGAGI. The CDR3 region has the DNA TGTGCCAGCAGTCAGGGGAATCAGCCCCAGCATTTT. This codes for CASSQGNQPQHF.

CDR3 DNA sequence: TGTGCCAGCAGTCCAGGGTACTATGGCTACACCTTC. This codes for CASSPGYYGYTF. The chain joins TRBV6-5 to TRBJ1-2, with D possibly matching TRBD1 (5 bases). The V gene's germline CDR1 is MNHEY and CDR2 SVGAGI. CDR3 length: 12 amino acids. Trimming took off 5 bases at V and 3 bases at J, with 7 bases between the two ends.

This chain joins TRBV2 and TRBJ1-2; tentatively, D is TRBD1 (5 bases). CDR3 size: 11 residues. The V end was cut by 11 bases, the J end by 2 bases, with 9 bases between. The V gene's germline CDR1 is SNHLY and CDR2 FYNNEI. The CDR3 DNA is TGTGCCGCGGGGGACAACTATGGCTACACCTTC. Translated, it gives CAAGDNYGYTF.

This clone was found a few times. V usage is TRBV7-9 and J usage is TRBJ2-1; 9 bases line up with TRBD1. With V trimmed by 6 bases and J by 1 base, 7 bases remained unmatched. CDR1 and CDR2 (germline): SEHNR, FQNEAQ (reference sequence). The CDR3 is made up of 16 amino acids. The CDR3 DNA is TGTGCCAGCAGTCCGGGACAGGGTAGGTCCTACAATGAGCAGTTCTTC. This codes for CASSPGQGRSYNEQFF.

The V and J genes are TRBV9 and TRBJ2-1, with 7 nucleotides matching TRBD2. V lost 0 bases, J lost 8 bases, and 8 bases stayed unmatched. CDR1 and CDR2 (germline): SGDLS, YYNGEE. This CDR3 has 15 amino acids. The CDR3 loop reads CASSVGPTGGYEQFF. The CDR3 bases are TGTGCCAGCAGCGTAGGACCCACCGGGGGGTATGAGCAGTTCTTC.

This sequence joins TRBV28 and TRBJ1-1; 10 nucleotides agree with TRBD1. The CDR3 is 13 amino acids. The germline gives CDR1 MDHEN, CDR2 SYDVKM. J lost 5 bases, V lost 6 bases, and 3 bases had no gene match. The CDR3 spells CASRKDRGTEAFF. The CDR3 nucleotides are TGTGCCAGCAGGAAGGACAGGGGGACTGAAGCTTTCTTT.

The V gene is TRBV18, the J gene TRBJ1-2, with D unclear. Trimming pared 3 bases from V and 8 bases from J, leaving 13 bases between. Germline CDR1 and CDR2: KGHSH and LQKENI. The CDR3 loop spans 13 amino acids. The CDR3: CASSPREDTGYTF. The CDR3 region has the DNA TGTGCCAGCTCACCCCGGGAAGACACAGGCTACACCTTC. The whole variable domain, remainder taken from reference TRBV18 and TRBJ1-2, is NAGVMQNPRHLVRRRGQEARLRCSPMKGHSHVYWYRQLPEEGLKFMVYLQKENIIDESGMPKERFSAEFPKEGPSILRIQQVVRGDSAAYFCASSPREDTGYTFGSGTRLTVV.

The rearrangement links TRBV29-1 to TRBJ2-5; TRBD2 matches 13 bases. Unmatched junction bases numbered 6, after V lost 1 base and J lost 7 bases. This CDR3 is 15 amino acids long. Germline CDR1 SQVTM, CDR2 ANQGSEA. In nucleotides, the CDR3 is TGCAGCGTTGAAGGGACTAGCGGGGGAGTCGGGACCCAGTACTTC. This gives the protein CSVEGTSGGVGTQYF.

The chain is built from TRBV4-1 and TRBJ1-6, with D perhaps TRBD1 (6 bases). V was clipped by 4 bases and J by 7 bases, with 17 bases between them. In germline, CDR1 is MGHRA, CDR2 YSYEKL. This CDR3 has 16 amino acids. DNA for the CDR3: TGCGCCAGCAGCCCCCTTCCCGGGGGGGCAAATTCACCCCTCCACTTT. Residues: CASSPLPGGANSPLHF.

The sample holds a few counts of this clone. The final CDR3 position lacks the conserved phenylalanine or tryptophan, pointing to a likely read error. The limits of the CDR3 on the DNA are not certain, so only TCRdb's listed CDR3 is given. V gene TRBV21-1 combines with J gene TRBJ1-4. TRBV21-1 is an annotated pseudogene. The CDR3 length is 13 residues, termini included. The CDR3 is CASREGRSEGLSY.

CDR3 sequence reads: CASSLERGYNEQFF. CDR3 bases: TGTGCCAGCAGCCTGGAGCGGGGCTACAATGAGCAGTTCTTC. The chain couples TRBV6-1 to TRBJ2-1; 7 nucleotides agree with TRBD2. The CDR3 totals 14 residues. In germline, CDR1 is MNHNS, CDR2 SASEGT. V trimming: 6 bases; J trimming: 3 bases; junction bases outside the gene matches: 5.

The V gene is TRBV30, the J gene TRBJ1-1; 9 bases map to TRBD1. V was pared by 0 bases and J by 0 bases, with 8 bases of the junction left unmatched. Germline CDR1 and CDR2: GTSNPN and SVGIG (reference sequence). This CDR3 comprises 17 residues. The CDR3 nucleotides are TGTGCCTGGAGTGTAACAGGGGGCCACTTCATGAACACTGAAGCTTTCTTT. This encodes CAWSVTGGHFMNTEAFF.

V usage is TRBV5-1 and J usage is TRBJ2-7, with 8 bases aligning to TRBD2. This CDR3 has 20 residues. J was trimmed by 3 bases and V by 2 bases; bases with no gene match: 22. Germline-derived CDR1 and CDR2 are SGHRS and YFSETQ. Written as DNA, the CDR3 is TGCGCCAGCAGCTTTCTCCCCCTTTCAGCGGGAGCATCTTCAGTCTACGAGCAGTACTTC. Its protein product is CASSFLPLSAGASSVYEQYF.

The genes are TRBV6-6 and TRBJ1-5; 8 nucleotides match TRBD1. This CDR3 region has 16 residues. CDR1 MNHNY and CDR2 SVGAGI come from the germline V gene (reference sequence). V shed 6 bases and J 3 bases; nucleotides not matched to a gene: 10. CDR3 DNA sequence: TGTGCCAGCAGCGCCGTACAGGGGGGACCCAATCAGCCCCAGCATTTT. Amino acids: CASSAVQGGPNQPQHF.